This record concerns one TCR beta chain sequence. V dropped 2 bases and J dropped 2; count of bases not matched to a gene: 4. The CDR3 is 16 residues long. CDR1 and CDR2 from the germline V gene are SGHRS and YFSETQ. Seattle-derived patients entered the study during active infection and were followed longitudinally. This sample was taken from a study of blood T cell repertoires in COVID-19. The overall study: Whether acute or convalescent, the COVID-19 samples came from the United States, Italy and Spain.

How the authors handled the data: Estimation of nucleated cell counts relied on the amplification of reference gene primers. Sequenced by immunoSEQ multiplex PCR; TCRdb stores in-frame clones only, minus some. V, J and clone size were drawn from that table, and D and trimming were deduced from the DNA. In the table there are 120,000 or so clones, around 91% of which are singletons. This clonotype was sampled from a woman aged 55-70 years with COVID-19, enrolled during active disease. The sample consisted of peripheral blood. The chain is built from TRBV5-1 and TRBJ2-3, with TRBD2 matching over 11 bases. CDR3 in amino acids: CASSFGTSGSTDTQYF. In DNA, the CDR3 is TGCGCCAGCAGCTTTGGGACTAGCGGCTCCACAGATACGCAGTATTTT.